This TCR beta chain is drawn from a study of T cells after yellow fever vaccination (dated by TCRdb to between 2017 and 2020). Notes on the research overall: Libraries from fractions with low cell numbers were prepared with the SMART-Seq v4 Ultra Low Input RNA kit. To follow T-cell clones before and after both primary and booster YFV17D yellow fever vaccination, bulk TCR alpha and beta repertoires underwent longitudinal sequencing. Two healthy male donors made up the cohort, one aged 18 to 30 years and the other aged 30 to 40 years. Blood was drawn at multiple timepoints before and after primary and secondary immunization, with bulk PBMC replicates and cell subsets isolated.

In the paper's terms, the treatment or condition label means: live attenuated yellow fever vaccine strain. PBMCs were isolated from peripheral blood using a standard Ficoll-Paque protocol. Dynabeads CD4 and CD8 positive selection kits were used to isolate CD4 and CD8 T-cell fractions. TriZol was used to extract RNA from bulk PBMCs, CD4 and CD8 fractions, and dextramer-positive and dextramer-negative fractions. With regard to this clonotype: Its antigen target is currently unknown. No qualities accompany the bases; no much larger clone lies one base away.

TCR cDNA was made using 5'RACE template switching, a step that added a universal primer site and unique molecular identifiers. Priming of cDNA synthesis was performed from both the TCR alpha and TCR beta constant segments. Two PCR steps were used to amplify libraries, with sample barcodes and sequencing adapters being added in the second step. Libraries were sequenced on Illumina HiSeq 2500 (2x100 bp) or NovaSeq (2x150 bp). The authors' pipeline ran thus. MIGEC handled demultiplexing of reads and collapsing into UMI consensus sequences, while MiXCR performed V(D)J alignment. Vaccine-responding clonotypes were identified with edgeR using replicate PBMC samples, with FDR below 0.01 and a log2 fold change above 5 up to day 15 being required. Each bulk clonotype received a CD4 or CD8 identity based on whether the sequenced CD4 or CD8 repertoire contained that clonotype at higher abundance. Starting from the raw public reads, TCRdb applied fastp trimming at Q25, assembled clones with MiXCR and retained in-frame beta chains. Identical CDR3 proteins give one entry, which carries the most common genes and DNA. TCRdb assigned the V and J calls; the authors' analysis was not used. In this sample the table shows fewer than 90,000 distinct CDR3 sequences, roughly 7.4% of which occur a single time. The ten most abundant clones make up 30% to 45% of the sample.

From the cysteine up to the phenylalanine, the CDR3 has a length of 13 residues. The read is trimmed to its CDR3 DNA, 39 bases read in frame from base 1. V loses 5 bases, J loses 3 bases, and the germline ends lie 11 bases apart. CDR1 and CDR2 were assigned from the germline V gene as SGHVS and FNYEAQ. The paper as a whole reports these results and caveats: Computational filtering was required because FACS-sorted repertoires could contain abundant contaminating clonotypes from the bulk population. A small share of clonotypes occurred in both CD4 and CD8 compartments, likely arising from convergent recombination. After the booster, most clones that had expanded after primary vaccination were detected again (roughly 96% of CD4 and roughly nine tenths of CD8), suggesting broad maintenance of memory. Compared with the primary T-cell response, the secondary T-cell response was weaker but faster, peaking on day 5 rather than day 15. Because the study included only a couple of donors, the extent to which the findings can be generalized is limited.

The TCR sequence derives from a young man who received the YFV17D yellow fever vaccine. The chain links TRBV7-6 with TRBJ2-7; too little of a D gene remains to name it. The sequencing used CD8+ T cells sorted from PBMCs, collected less than 6 days after the first yellow fever vaccination. The DNA is TGTGCCAGCAGCGCAACCGGCCACTACGAGCAGTACTTC. This yields the protein CASSATGHYEQYF.